This TCR beta chain comes out of a study of post-analysis software for immune sequencing data. Study summary: Multiple sclerosis in the patients followed relapsing-remitting, secondary progressive and progressive-relapsing courses.

This clonotype came up a few times. The antigen remains undetermined. Overall study results and limits: The study found significantly lower normalized Chao1 diversity in multiple sclerosis patients than in controls. When the samples were clustered directly with F measure, those that had been prepared in the same batch showed strong co-clustering.

Prepared TCR beta cDNA libraries contained unique molecular identifiers. The T cell input of roughly 0.9 to 11 million gave roughly 500,000 cDNA molecules. One entry per CDR3 protein results from TCRdb running MiXCR on the PCR reads. The profile covers 750,000 to 950,000 distinct CDR3 sequences, with about 50% appearing a single time and 4.6% taken by the ten largest. The specimen sequenced was blood. The sequence was collected from a girl aged 10 to 17 with multiple sclerosis.

In DNA, the CDR3 is TGTGCCAGCAGAACACGGGACTTCTACGAGCAGTACTTC. This gives the protein CASRTRDFYEQYF. The chain joins TRBV6-5 to TRBJ2-7; TRBD2 is a possible D gene (6 bases). The germline V gene has CDR1 MNHEY and CDR2 SVGAGI. This CDR3 has 13 amino acids. The ends were cut back, 6 bases at V and 3 bases at J, with 12 bases in the middle.